This T cell receptor beta chain is from a study of blood T cell repertoires in COVID-19. Study background: Researchers got acute and convalescent COVID-19 samples from the United States, Italy and Spain. From T cells, B-cell-depleted T cells, or PBMCs came the material, which was cDNA or gDNA.

The authors' processing: Reference gene primers were amplified, and this amplification served to estimate nucleated cell counts. TCRdb keeps only in-frame clones here, not all; method: immunoSEQ multiplex PCR. V, J and clone size were drawn from that table, and D and trimming were deduced from the DNA. The sample shows thousands of clones, 86% of them seen only once. The CDR3 contains 15 residues. This clone was observed once. The source is a human donor with active COVID-19. The donor label of this sample is uncertain. The rearrangement uses TRBV21-1 and TRBJ2-7; the table's D gene call, TRBD2, was not cross checked with the DNA. TRBV21-1 is a documented pseudogene. Sequenced material: peripheral blood. CDR3 region: CASSKASGSSYEQYV. CDR3 nucleotide sequence: TGTGCCAGCAGCAAAGCTAGCGGGAGCTCCTACGAGCAGTACGTC.